This record looks at one TCR beta chain sequence and its context. Antigen specificity is unknown. The sort gate was single viable CD3+CD4+CD8-CD45RO+ cells for memory CD4+ T cells. The sample originates from a study of memory CD4+ T cells and cytomegalovirus serostatus. In the study overall: Healthy Belgian adult donors included nine or ten CMV-positive and fewer than 25 CMV-negative people.

Study-wide results and caveats: Suggested: most of the CMV-linked TCR signature lies in CD4+ memory cells.

The repertoire was sequenced with immunoSEQ multiplex PCR; TCRdb's copy has only in-frame clones and lacks some. The sample has 75,000 to 90,000 clones, 65% to 85% seen once; the top ten hold around 0.84%. The CDR3 sequence is 13 residues long. The germline gives CDR1 ENHRY, CDR2 SYGVKD. The ends lost 8 bases at V and 3 bases at J; junction bases unmatched: 2. This sequence originates from an adult in good health and CMV-seronegative. Sequenced sample: memory CD4+ T cells from blood. The chain is built from TRBV10-3 and TRBJ2-7, with TRBD2 identical over 12 bases. The CDR3 protein is CAIQTSGGYEQYF. The CDR3 region has the DNA TGTGCCATCCAGACTAGCGGGGGCTACGAGCAGTACTTC.